This T cell receptor beta chain originates from a study of blood T cell repertoires in COVID-19. About the study: Sites across the United States, Italy and Spain contributed samples from acute and convalescent COVID-19. Sources were T cells, B-cell-depleted T cells, or PBMCs; the material itself was cDNA or gDNA.

Authors' processing steps: Estimated nucleated cell counts came from reference gene primer amplification. Assay used: immunoSEQ multiplex PCR; TCRdb lists only in-frame clones, some missing. The V and J calls and clone size come from that table; D and trimming were worked out from the DNA. The sample holds over 75,000 clones, 70% to 90% seen once. The CDR3 has 14 amino acids. CDR1 is KGHSH and CDR2 is LQKENI in the germline V gene. V was cut by 3 bases and J by 8 bases, with 14 bases left in between. Sequencing input: peripheral blood. The chain uses TRBV18 and TRBJ2-1; TRBD1 is a possible D gene (6 bases). The receptor's source is a human donor in a cohort sampled during active COVID-19. This CDR3 reads CASSPGAGEDEQFF. DNA of the CDR3: TGTGCCAGCTCACCGGGGGCGGGCGAGGATGAGCAGTTCTTC. Together with reference TRBV18 and TRBJ2-1, the CDR3 gives the full variable domain: NAGVMQNPRHLVRRRGQEARLRCSPMKGHSHVYWYRQLPEEGLKFMVYLQKENIIDESGMPKERFSAEFPKEGPSILRIQQVVRGDSAAYFCASSPGAGEDEQFFGPGTRLTVL.